These 28 T cell receptor beta chains were sequenced from one sample in a study of CD8+ T cells in alopecia areata listed by TCRdb under 2018. Library creation used the immunoSEQ multiplex PCR assay. For TCR sequencing, RNA was extracted from every sample and reverse transcribed into cDNA to serve as template. What TCRdb holds here is the immuneACCESS table cut down to in-frame rearrangements. Part of the clones is not present; checked against another copy, under half of the missing clones reflect an unresolved V gene, and the others are unexplained. The sample has 100,000 to 150,000 clones on record, around 50% of them singletons. Of the sample, under 12% is held by the ten largest clones. Material for sequencing was NKG2D-low CD8+ T cells sorted from blood. This specimen's cell subset or site label, interpreted: sorted CD8+ NKG2D-low blood T cells. These receptors all come from a human donor with alopecia areata.

The chain couples TRBV15 to TRBJ2-2; perhaps D is TRBD1 or TRBD2 (5 bases each). From germline, CDR1 is LNHNV and CDR2 YYDKDF (reference sequence). This CDR3 has 15 amino acids. V lost 6 bases and J lost 1, with 12 bases in between. The CDR3 spells CATRTGTENTGELFF. DNA of the CDR3: TGTGCCACCAGAACCGGGACGGAGAACACCGGGGAGCTGTTTTTT. Full variable domain (remainder filled in from reference TRBV15 and TRBJ2-2): DAMVIQNPRYQVTQFGKPVTLSCSQTLNHNVMYWYQQKSSQAPKLLFHYYDKDFNNEADTPDNFQSRRPNTSFCFLDIRSPGLGDTAMYLCATRTGTENTGELFFGEGSRLTVL.

This chain links TRBV5-4 with TRBJ2-3; D unresolved. The ends were cut back, 2 bases at V and 0 bases at J, with 4 bases in the middle. The CDR3 contains 13 residues. The germline gives CDR1 SGHNT, CDR2 YYREEE (reference sequence). CDR3 sequence (DNA): TGTGCCAGCAGCTTTCATAGCACAGATACGCAGTATTTT. Translated: CASSFHSTDTQYF.

The chain has TRBV9 and TRBJ2-7; no reliable D call. V was trimmed by 4 bases and J by 3 bases, leaving 14 bases between them. The CDR3 length is 14 residues. In germline, CDR1 is SGDLS, CDR2 YYNGEE. Written as DNA, the CDR3 is TGTGCCAGCAGCCCGACCGGCAGCCACTACGAGCAGTACTTC. The encoded protein is CASSPTGSHYEQYF.

This clone has more than one count but fewer than ten. CDR3: CASSQPQDGGTDTQYF. The DNA of the CDR3 is TGCGCCAGCAGCCAACCCCAAGACGGAGGCACAGATACGCAGTATTTT. The chain uses TRBV4-1 and TRBJ2-3; D is ambiguous. The length of the CDR3 is 16 residues. Germline V gene sequence: CDR1 MGHRA, CDR2 YSYEKL. V lost 2 bases and J 1 base, leaving 13 bases between the germline ends.

The chain employs TRBV28 and TRBJ2-7, with TRBD2 matching over 11 bases. The CDR3 spans 15 residues. The V segment lost 7 bases and the J segment 1 base; nucleotides outside the gene matches: 6. CDR1 and CDR2 (germline): MDHEN, SYDVKM. CDR3 DNA: TGTGCCAGCAACACGGGACTAGCGGAATCCTACGAGCAGTACTTC. Its translation: CASNTGLAESYEQYF.

This chain joins TRBV29-1 and TRBJ2-7, with D possibly matching TRBD1 (6 bases). V was clipped by 1 base and J by 2 bases, with 15 bases between them. CDR1 and CDR2 (germline): SQVTM, ANQGSEA. The length of the CDR3 is 15 residues. DNA for the CDR3: TGCAGCGTTGAAGGGTATAAGGACAGAACCTACGAGCAGTACTTC. Translating it yields CSVEGYKDRTYEQYF.

V usage is TRBV19 and J usage is TRBJ2-5; D is unresolved. Germline CDR1 LNHDA, CDR2 SQIVND (reference sequence). Trimming stripped 10 bases from V and 2 bases from J, with 11 bases between. This CDR3 region has 12 residues. DNA for the CDR3: TGTGCCACTTCGTATGGTCAAGAGACCCAGTACTTC. Translating gives CATSYGQETQYF.

This chain connects TRBV29-1 to TRBJ2-5; 14 bases are shared with TRBD2. The V segment lost 3 bases and the J segment 4 bases; nucleotides outside the gene matches: 10. Germline assignment: CDR1 SQVTM and CDR2 ANQGSEA. CDR3 length: 17 amino acids. In DNA, the CDR3 is TGCAGCGTTGATGCCGGGACTAGCGGGAGTTTTCCAGAGACCCAGTACTTC. Translating it yields CSVDAGTSGSFPETQYF.

This clone was counted a few times. The CDR3 loop reads CSVEDGIGDPYF. The CDR3, as DNA: TGCAGCGTTGAAGATGGGATAGGGGACCCGTACTTC. The chain recombines TRBV29-1 with TRBJ2-5; D tentatively fits TRBD1 or TRBD2 (5 bases each). The CDR3 length is 12 residues. V was trimmed by 0 bases and J by 13 bases, leaving 15 bases between them. Looked up from germline, CDR1 is SQVTM and CDR2 is ANQGSEA.

The V gene is TRBV5-1, the J gene TRBJ2-3; weak D call: TRBD1 (6 bases). CDR3 size: 15 residues. CDR1 SGHRS and CDR2 YFSETQ come from the germline V gene. With 2 bases removed from V and 2 bases from J, the gap between germline ends came to 12 bases. The CDR3 here is CASSFQGMVTDTQYF. For the CDR3, the DNA is TGCGCCAGCAGCTTTCAGGGGATGGTCACAGATACGCAGTATTTT.

This chain links TRBV23-1 with TRBJ2-5; the match to TRBD2 covers 8 bases. TRBV23-1 is an open reading frame, and its role is uncertain. V shed 3 bases, J shed 4 bases, and the junction held 7 bases outside the gene matches. The CDR3 totals 15 residues. This chain's CDR3 is CASSHRGLAVETQYF. CDR3 sequence (DNA): TGCGCCAGCAGTCATCGTGGACTAGCCGTAGAGACCCAGTACTTC.

This clone was picked up many times. The chain employs TRBV7-2 and TRBJ2-1; weak D call: TRBD1 (6 bases). CDR1 and CDR2 from the germline V gene are SGHTA and FQGNSA. V lost 8 bases to trimming and J lost 4 bases, with 15 bases between them. This CDR3 is built from 14 residues. In DNA, the CDR3 is TGTGCCAGCCTCCCGGGAACAGGGTACAATGAGCAGTTCTTC. Protein: CASLPGTGYNEQFF. Full variable domain (missing parts from reference TRBV7-2 and TRBJ2-1): GAGVSQSPSNKVTEKGKDVELRCDPISGHTALYWYRQSLGQGLEFLIYFQGNSAPDKSGLPSDRFSAERTGGSVSTLTIQRTQQEDSAVYLCASLPGTGYNEQFFGPGTRLTVL.

J is TRBJ1-2 and V is TRBV29-1; D is possibly TRBD1 (5 bases). Trimming left V 1 base short and J 3 bases short, with 6 bases between. Germline V gene lookup returns CDR1 SQVTM and CDR2 ANQGSEA. The CDR3 length is 12 residues. CDR3 bases: TGCAGCGTTGAAGCAGGGTACTATGGCTACACCTTC. Translation: CSVEAGYYGYTF.

The V and J genes are TRBV29-1 and TRBJ2-7; D tentatively fits TRBD1 or TRBD2 (5 bases each). CDR1 is SQVTM, CDR2 ANQGSEA, per germline. The V end was cut by 3 bases, the J end by 6 bases, with 15 bases between. This CDR3 has 13 amino acids. In DNA form, the CDR3 reads TGCAGCGTTGAGGAAGGGACGGGTGGCGAGCAGTACTTC. Translated, it gives CSVEEGTGGEQYF.

The genes are TRBV29-1 and TRBJ1-1; D is perhaps TRBD1 (5 bases). CDR1 SQVTM and CDR2 ANQGSEA come from the germline V gene. V shed 6 bases and J shed 5 bases, with 13 bases lying between them. CDR3 length equals 12 residues. CDR3 sequence (DNA): TGCAGCGTCTACGGGGACGATACTGAAGCTTTCTTT. Translated, it gives CSVYGDDTEAFF.

In its sample, this clone ranks as medium-sized. V gene TRBV7-9 combines with J gene TRBJ1-2, with no clear D. The V gene lost 3 bases and the J gene lost 3 bases, with 5 bases spanning the gap. CDR3 length equals 12 residues. The V gene's germline CDR1 is SEHNR and CDR2 FQNEAQ (reference sequence). The CDR3 sequence: CASSFSDYGYTF. The CDR3, as DNA: TGTGCCAGCAGCTTCTCAGACTATGGCTACACCTTC. Together with reference TRBV7-9 and TRBJ1-2, the CDR3 gives the full variable domain: DTGVSQNPRHKITKRGQNVTFRCDPISEHNRLYWYRQTLGQGPEFLTYFQNEAQLEKSRLLSDRFSAERPKGSFSTLEIQRTEQGDSAMYLCASSFSDYGYTFGSGTRLTVV.

This chain uses TRBV7-2 with TRBJ2-1; D is ambiguous. CDR1 is SGHTA and CDR2 is FQGNSA in the germline V gene. Trimming cost V 2 bases and J 7 bases, with 15 bases left between them. CDR3 length equals 15 residues. In nucleotides, the CDR3 is TGTGCCAGCAGCTTAACGGATCAAGCCTCGAATGAGCAGTTCTTC. As protein: CASSLTDQASNEQFF.

The sample holds a few counts of this clone. This rearrangement joins TRBV7-9 to TRBJ1-2, with D perhaps TRBD1 (5 bases). This CDR3 has 15 amino acids. V lost 5 bases and J lost 0, with 13 bases in between. CDR1 is SEHNR and CDR2 is FQNEAQ in the germline V gene (reference sequence). The CDR3 here is CASSPLQGSNYGYTF. The CDR3 DNA reads TGTGCCAGCAGCCCACTCCAGGGCTCTAACTATGGCTACACCTTC.

The table lists this clone with a few counts. The chain couples TRBV7-9 to TRBJ2-3; 8 nucleotides align to TRBD1. The ends lost 5 bases at V and 0 bases at J; junction bases unmatched: 10. The CDR3 has 17 residues. Germline values: CDR1 SEHNR, CDR2 FQNEAQ (reference sequence). The CDR3 loop reads CASSRPARGRSTDTQYF. In DNA, the CDR3 is TGTGCCAGCAGCCGACCAGCCAGGGGGCGCAGCACAGATACGCAGTATTTT.

This clone was detected only a few times. The chain carries TRBV6-4 and TRBJ2-3, with D tentatively TRBD2 (7 bases). Germline V CDR1 and CDR2: MRHNA, SNTAGT. The CDR3 has 15 residues. V dropped 7 bases and J dropped 1 base, with 15 bases sitting between them. The CDR3: CASKQQGGGTDTQYF. CDR3 sequence (DNA): TGTGCCAGCAAACAACAAGGGGGGGGCACAGATACGCAGTATTTT.

This clone was seen ten or more times. The V and J genes are TRBV5-4 and TRBJ2-7; 8 nucleotides line up with TRBD2. CDR1 and CDR2 (germline): SGHNT, YYREEE (reference sequence). V dropped 7 bases and J dropped 4; count of bases not matched to a gene: 10. The CDR3 totals 14 residues. The CDR3 nucleotides read TGTGCCAGCGGGTCTCAAGCGGGGGCTTACGAGCAGTACTTC. Translated, it gives CASGSQAGAYEQYF.

Only a few counts were recorded for this clone. The rearrangement joins TRBV29-1 to TRBJ2-4; D perhaps matches TRBD2 (6 bases). V dropped 7 bases and J dropped 6 bases, with 19 bases sitting between them. The CDR3 consists of 14 residues. Germline lookup yields CDR1 SQVTM and CDR2 ANQGSEA. CDR3 nucleotides: TGCAGCGCCTTTCTGGGACTTTCCGGAAACATTCAGTACTTC. As protein: CSAFLGLSGNIQYF.

The CDR3: CAGRRQETQYF. CDR3 nucleotides: TGTGCCGGACGACGGCAAGAGACCCAGTACTTC. J is TRBJ2-5 and V is TRBV21-1. TRBV21-1 has pseudogene status. The CDR3 consists of 11 residues.

This chain connects TRBV29-1 to TRBJ2-7, with 7 bases fitting TRBD1. The CDR3 is made up of 14 amino acids. Trimming removed 6 bases from V and 2 bases from J; junction bases left unmatched: 10. The germline CDR1 and CDR2 sequences are SQVTM and ANQGSEA. DNA of the CDR3: TGCAGCGTGGAAATGACAGGGCCCCCCTACGAGCAGTACTTC. It specifies CSVEMTGPPYEQYF.

There are a few counts of this clone. The chain carries TRBV9 and TRBJ2-7; 9 bases are a match to TRBD2. The CDR3 is 14 residues long. Germline values: CDR1 SGDLS, CDR2 YYNGEE. Germline trimming cut 0 bases from V and 5 bases from J; bases unmatched to any gene: 3. CDR3 amino acids: CASSVEREADEQYF. The DNA of the CDR3 is TGTGCCAGCAGCGTAGAGCGGGAGGCCGACGAGCAGTACTTC.

The J gene is TRBJ2-5, the V gene TRBV28, with D perhaps matching TRBD2 (6 bases). V dropped 5 bases and J dropped 2 bases, with 15 bases sitting between them. The CDR3 length is 15 residues. Germline lookup yields CDR1 MDHEN and CDR2 SYDVKM. The chain's CDR3 is CASSQRDLRQETQYF. The CDR3 DNA is TGTGCCAGCAGTCAAAGGGACTTGCGTCAAGAGACCCAGTACTTC.

V gene TRBV9 combines with J gene TRBJ2-5; D is unclear. Germline values: CDR1 SGDLS, CDR2 YYNGEE. The CDR3 runs 14 residues. V was shortened by 0 bases and J by 5 bases, with 11 bases between the two germline ends. The CDR3 DNA reads as TGTGCCAGCAGCGTAGGTGCCGCTGGGGAGACCCAGTACTTC. Residues: CASSVGAAGETQYF.

This clone was seen a few times. This chain links TRBV21-1 with TRBJ2-5; the table gives TRBD1 as D, unverified against the DNA. TRBV21-1 represents a pseudogene. The CDR3 length is 13 residues. The CDR3 coding sequence is TGTGCCAGCACCACGGACAGGCAAGAGACCCAGTACTTC. As protein: CASTTDRQETQYF.